Listed here is a single T cell receptor (beta chain). Its antigen remains unknown. This specimen belongs to a study of response to subunit inactivated influenza vaccine. General study findings and limits: It was the authors' suggestion that each seasonal influenza vaccination recruits few new T cells.

TCRdb fed the RT-PCR reads into MiXCR, producing one record per CDR3 protein. The sample holds more than 700,000 distinct CDR3 sequences, around 20% seen once. The CDR3 loop spans 14 amino acids. V was pared by 2 bases and J by 4 bases, with 11 bases between. CDR1 is LGHNA and CDR2 is YNFKEQ in the germline V gene. The source was PBMCs from blood, collected roughly 5 days after vaccination. The source of this sequence is a man aged 50-59 years who received an inactivated influenza vaccine. The chain uses TRBV4-2 and TRBJ1-2, with no clear D. CDR3 in DNA: TGTGCCAGCAGCCAACCGACTATCACCTATGGCTACACCTTC. Amino acids: CASSQPTITYGYTF.